In this sample, the clone carrying this TCR beta chain turned up many times. Antigen: not known. These data belong to a study of Graves' ophthalmopathy and Graves' hyperthyroidism. RNA transcripts yielded amplified TCR beta CDR3 regions. First-round RT-PCR used HTBI primers; second-round multiplex PCR followed. TCRdb re-called the multiplex PCR reads with MiXCR, one entry per CDR3 protein. The sample lists about 600,000 distinct CDR3 sequences; 39% were seen once. Study-level results: The model's ophthalmopathy progression predictions had about 71% sensitivity and over 72% specificity. Also, most clonotypes expanded in the thyroid above 0.001 frequency appeared in blood.

Patients newly diagnosed with hyperthyroidism, under 2 months' duration, were aged 18 to 65, the study reports. Clinical symptoms and serum thyroxine were used for diagnosis; TRAb, thyroid ultrasound and orbital computed tomography were also relied on. The length of the CDR3 is 13 residues. V lost 8 bases and J 2 bases, leaving 13 bases between the germline ends. This sequence originates from an adult man with Graves' hyperthyroidism. This chain links TRBV12-3 or TRBV12-4 with TRBJ2-7, with D maybe TRBD1 (6 bases). Specimen: peripheral blood or thyroid tissue (not recorded which). This CDR3 is CASGIQGAYEQYF. CDR3 nucleotides: TGTGCCAGCGGAATACAGGGTGCCTACGAGCAGTACTTC.